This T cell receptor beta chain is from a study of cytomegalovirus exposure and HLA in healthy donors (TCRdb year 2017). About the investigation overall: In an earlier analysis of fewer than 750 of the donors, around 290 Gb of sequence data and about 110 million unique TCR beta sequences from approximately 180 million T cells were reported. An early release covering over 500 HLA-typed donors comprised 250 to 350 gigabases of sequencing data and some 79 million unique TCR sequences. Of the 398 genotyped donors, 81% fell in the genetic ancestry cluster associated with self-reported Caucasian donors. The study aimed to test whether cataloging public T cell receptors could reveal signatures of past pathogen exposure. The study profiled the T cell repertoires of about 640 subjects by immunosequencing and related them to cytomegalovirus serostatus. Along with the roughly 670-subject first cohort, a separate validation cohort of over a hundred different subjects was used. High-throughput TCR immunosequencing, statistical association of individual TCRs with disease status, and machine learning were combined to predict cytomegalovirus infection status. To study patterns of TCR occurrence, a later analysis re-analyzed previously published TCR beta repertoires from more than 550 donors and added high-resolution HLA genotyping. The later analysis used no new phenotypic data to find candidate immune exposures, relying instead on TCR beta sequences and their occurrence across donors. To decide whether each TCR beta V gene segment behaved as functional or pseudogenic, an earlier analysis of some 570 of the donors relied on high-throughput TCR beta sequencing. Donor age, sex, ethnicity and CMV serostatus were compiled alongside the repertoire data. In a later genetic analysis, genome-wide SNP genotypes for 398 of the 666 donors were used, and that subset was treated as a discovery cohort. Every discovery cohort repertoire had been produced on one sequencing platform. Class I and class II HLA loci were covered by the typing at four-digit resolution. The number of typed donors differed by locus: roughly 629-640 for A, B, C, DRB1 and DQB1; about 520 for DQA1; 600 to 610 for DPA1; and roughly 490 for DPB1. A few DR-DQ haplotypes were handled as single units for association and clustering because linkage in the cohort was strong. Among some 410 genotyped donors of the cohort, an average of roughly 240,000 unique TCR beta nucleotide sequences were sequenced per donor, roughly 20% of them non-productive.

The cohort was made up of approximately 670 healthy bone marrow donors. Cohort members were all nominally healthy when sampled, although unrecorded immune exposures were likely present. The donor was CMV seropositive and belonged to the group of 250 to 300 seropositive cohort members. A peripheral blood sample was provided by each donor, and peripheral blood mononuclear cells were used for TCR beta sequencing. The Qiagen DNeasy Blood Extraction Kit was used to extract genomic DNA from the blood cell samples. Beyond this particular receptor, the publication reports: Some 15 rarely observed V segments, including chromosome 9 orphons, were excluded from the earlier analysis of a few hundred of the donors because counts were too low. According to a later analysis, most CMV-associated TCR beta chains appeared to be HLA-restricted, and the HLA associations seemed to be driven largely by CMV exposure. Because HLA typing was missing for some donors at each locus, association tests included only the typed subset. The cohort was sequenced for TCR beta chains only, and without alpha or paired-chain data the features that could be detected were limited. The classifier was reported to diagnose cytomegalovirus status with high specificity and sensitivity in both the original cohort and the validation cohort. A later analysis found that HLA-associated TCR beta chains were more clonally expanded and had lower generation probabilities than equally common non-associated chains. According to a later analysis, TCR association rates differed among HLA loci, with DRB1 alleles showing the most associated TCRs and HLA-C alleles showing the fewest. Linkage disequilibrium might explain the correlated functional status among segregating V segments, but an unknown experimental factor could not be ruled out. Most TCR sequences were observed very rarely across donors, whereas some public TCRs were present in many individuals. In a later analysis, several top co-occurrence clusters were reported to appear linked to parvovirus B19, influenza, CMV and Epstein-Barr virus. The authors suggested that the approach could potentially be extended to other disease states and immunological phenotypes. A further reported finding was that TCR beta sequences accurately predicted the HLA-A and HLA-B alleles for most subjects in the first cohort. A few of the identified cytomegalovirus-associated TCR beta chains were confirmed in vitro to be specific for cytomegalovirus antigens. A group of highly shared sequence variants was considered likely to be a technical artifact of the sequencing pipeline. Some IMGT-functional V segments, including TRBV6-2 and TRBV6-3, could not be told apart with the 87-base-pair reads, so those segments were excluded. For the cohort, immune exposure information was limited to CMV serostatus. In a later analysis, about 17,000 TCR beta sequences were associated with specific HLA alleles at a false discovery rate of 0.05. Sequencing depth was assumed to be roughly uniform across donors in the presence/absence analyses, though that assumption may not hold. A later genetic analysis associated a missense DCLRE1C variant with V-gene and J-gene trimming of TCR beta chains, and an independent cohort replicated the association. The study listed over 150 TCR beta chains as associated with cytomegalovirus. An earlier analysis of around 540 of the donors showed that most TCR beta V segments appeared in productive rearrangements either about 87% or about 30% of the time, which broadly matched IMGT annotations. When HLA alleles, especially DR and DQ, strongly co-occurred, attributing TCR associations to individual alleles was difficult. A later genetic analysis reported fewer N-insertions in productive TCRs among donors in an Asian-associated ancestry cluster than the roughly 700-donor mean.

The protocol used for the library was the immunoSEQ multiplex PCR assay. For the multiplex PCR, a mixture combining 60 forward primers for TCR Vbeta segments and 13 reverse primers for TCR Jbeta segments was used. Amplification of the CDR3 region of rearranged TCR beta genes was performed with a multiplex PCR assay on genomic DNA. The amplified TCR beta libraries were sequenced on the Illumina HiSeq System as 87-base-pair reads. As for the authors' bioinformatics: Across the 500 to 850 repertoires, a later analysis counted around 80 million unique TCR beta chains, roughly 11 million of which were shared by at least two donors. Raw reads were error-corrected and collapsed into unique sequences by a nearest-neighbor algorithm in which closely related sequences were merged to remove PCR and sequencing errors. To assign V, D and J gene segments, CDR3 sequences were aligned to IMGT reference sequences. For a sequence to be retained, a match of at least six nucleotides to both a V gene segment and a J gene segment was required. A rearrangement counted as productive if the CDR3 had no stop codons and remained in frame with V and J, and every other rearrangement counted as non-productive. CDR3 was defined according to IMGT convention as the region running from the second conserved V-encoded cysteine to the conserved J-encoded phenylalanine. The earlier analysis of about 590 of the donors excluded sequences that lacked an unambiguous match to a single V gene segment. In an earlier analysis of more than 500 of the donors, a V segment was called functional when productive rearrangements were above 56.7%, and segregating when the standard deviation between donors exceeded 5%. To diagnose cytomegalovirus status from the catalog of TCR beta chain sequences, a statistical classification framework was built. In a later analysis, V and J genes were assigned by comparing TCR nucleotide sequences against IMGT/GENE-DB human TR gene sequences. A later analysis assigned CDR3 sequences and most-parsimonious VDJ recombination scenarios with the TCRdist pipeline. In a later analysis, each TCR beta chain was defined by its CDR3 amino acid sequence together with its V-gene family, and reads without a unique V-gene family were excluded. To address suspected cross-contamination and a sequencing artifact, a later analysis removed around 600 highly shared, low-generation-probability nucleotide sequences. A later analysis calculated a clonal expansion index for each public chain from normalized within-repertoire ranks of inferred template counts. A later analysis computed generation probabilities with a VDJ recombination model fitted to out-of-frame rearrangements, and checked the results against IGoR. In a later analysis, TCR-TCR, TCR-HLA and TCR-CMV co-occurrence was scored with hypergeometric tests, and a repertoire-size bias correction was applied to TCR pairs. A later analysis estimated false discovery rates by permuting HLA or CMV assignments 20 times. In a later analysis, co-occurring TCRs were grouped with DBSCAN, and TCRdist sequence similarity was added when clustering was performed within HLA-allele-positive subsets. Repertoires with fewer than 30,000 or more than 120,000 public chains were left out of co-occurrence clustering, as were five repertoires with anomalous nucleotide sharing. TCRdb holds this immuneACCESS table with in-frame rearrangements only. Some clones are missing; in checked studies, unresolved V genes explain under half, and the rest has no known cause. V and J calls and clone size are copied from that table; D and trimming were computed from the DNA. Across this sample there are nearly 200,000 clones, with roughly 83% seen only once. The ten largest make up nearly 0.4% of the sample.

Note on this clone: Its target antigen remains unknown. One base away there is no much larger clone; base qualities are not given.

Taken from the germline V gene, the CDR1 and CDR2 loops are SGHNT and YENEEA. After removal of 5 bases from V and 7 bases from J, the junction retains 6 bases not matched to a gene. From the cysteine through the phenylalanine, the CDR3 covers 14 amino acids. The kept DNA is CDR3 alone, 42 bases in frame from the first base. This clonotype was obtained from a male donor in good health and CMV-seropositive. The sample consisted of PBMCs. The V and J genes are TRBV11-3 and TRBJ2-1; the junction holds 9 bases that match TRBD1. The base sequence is TGTGCCAGCAGCCCCCGGGACAGGGCGAATGAGCAGTTCTTC. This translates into CASSPRDRANEQFF.